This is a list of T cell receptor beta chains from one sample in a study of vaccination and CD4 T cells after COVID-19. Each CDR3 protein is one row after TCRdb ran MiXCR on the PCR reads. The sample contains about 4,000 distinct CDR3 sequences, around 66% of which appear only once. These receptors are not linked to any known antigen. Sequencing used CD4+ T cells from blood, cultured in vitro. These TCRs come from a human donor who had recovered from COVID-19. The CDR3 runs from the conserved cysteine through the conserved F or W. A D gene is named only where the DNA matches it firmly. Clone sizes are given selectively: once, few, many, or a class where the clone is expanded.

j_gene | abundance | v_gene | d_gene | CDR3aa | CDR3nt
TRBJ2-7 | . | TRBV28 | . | CASSFTPPSLYEQYF | TGTGCCAGCAGTTTTACCCCTCCGTCCCTCTACGAGCAGTACTTC
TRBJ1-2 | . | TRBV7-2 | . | CASSLDNYGYTF | TGTGCCAGCAGCTTGGACAACTATGGCTACACCTTC
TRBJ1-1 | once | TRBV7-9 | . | CASSLGSKYTEAFF | TGTGCCAGCAGCTTAGGATCAAAATACACTGAAGCTTTCTTT
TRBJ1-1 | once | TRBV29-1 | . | CSVEDPIHMYGNTEAFF | TGCAGCGTTGAAGACCCGATTCATATGTACGGGAACACTGAAGCTTTCTTT
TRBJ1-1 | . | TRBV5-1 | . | CASSLGQEVRTEAFF | TGCGCCAGCAGCTTGGGGCAGGAGGTCAGGACTGAAGCTTTCTTT
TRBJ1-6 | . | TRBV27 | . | CASRSYNSPLHF | TGTGCCAGCAGATCCTATAATTCACCCCTCCACTTT
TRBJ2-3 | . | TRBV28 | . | CASRGDTQYF | TGTGCCAGTCGAGGGGATACGCAGTATTTT
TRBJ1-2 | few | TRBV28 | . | CASSLLTGKVDGYTF | TGTGCCAGCAGTTTATTAACAGGGAAAGTAGACGGCTACACCTTC
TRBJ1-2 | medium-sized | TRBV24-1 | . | CATSVPTHGYTF | TGTGCCACCAGTGTCCCGACTCATGGCTACACCTTC
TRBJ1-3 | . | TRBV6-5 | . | CASSYVGTQTGNTIYF | TGTGCCAGCAGTTACGTCGGGACGCAAACTGGAAACACCATATATTTT
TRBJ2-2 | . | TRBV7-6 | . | CASSLAGETSPGELFF | TGTGCCAGCAGCTTAGCAGGAGAAACGTCCCCCGGGGAGCTGTTTTTT
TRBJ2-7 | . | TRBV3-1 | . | CASSLGGYEQYF | TGTGCCAGCAGCCTAGGTGGCTACGAGCAGTACTTC
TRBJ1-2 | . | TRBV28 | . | CASSPLVSYGYTF | TGTGCCAGCAGCCCCCTTGTGTCGTATGGCTACACCTTC
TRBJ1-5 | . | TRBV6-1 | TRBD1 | CASTMTGGTINQPQHF | TGTGCCAGCACCATGACAGGGGGGACAATCAATCAGCCCCAGCATTTT
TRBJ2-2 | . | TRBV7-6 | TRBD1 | CASSLKGAGTGELFF | TGTGCCAGCAGCTTAAAGGGGGCCGGAACCGGGGAGCTGTTTTTT
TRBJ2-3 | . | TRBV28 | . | CASRGPDTQYF | TGTGCCAGCAGGGGACCAGATACGCAGTATTTT
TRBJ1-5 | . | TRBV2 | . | CASRVRDGGNQPQHF | TGTGCCAGCAGAGTCCGGGACGGTGGCAATCAGCCCCAGCATTTT